This T cell receptor (beta chain) derives from a study of human T cells and chemical hapten exposure. Study details: Variation in per-sample TCR yields came mainly from small pooled library volume differences.

This CDR3 has 15 residues. The germline V and J ends were trimmed by 5 bases and 0 bases, with 8 bases remaining between them. Time point defined: patch test 2, 6 weeks after DPC sensitization. Treatment described: therapeutic diphenylcyclopropenone sensitization with weekly scalp DPC. There are many counts of this clonotype. The antigen is undetermined. Study-wide findings and caveats: The count of PT1 expanded TCRs correlated positively with patch test score.

Study processing details: Samples held a median of roughly 100,000 TCRs, range roughly 20,000–750,000. Via MiXCR, TCRdb re-called the RACE reads, giving one row per CDR3 protein. The V and J calls, along with clone size, are taken from TCRdb and not from the paper's own processing. The table lists a few hundred thousand distinct CDR3 sequences, around 6% of them singletons, with around 6.1% in the top ten. The TCR originated in a woman younger than 35 with alopecia areata. Some clones in this sample may be carry-over from other donors' samples. The V gene is TRBV12-3 or TRBV12-4, the J gene TRBJ2-6, with no clear D. The sample here was whole blood, taken in connection with sensitization to the hapten diphenylcyclopropenone (DPC). CDR3 DNA sequence: TGTGCCAGCAGTGGGCCCCCCTCTGGGGCCAACGTCCTGACTTTC. It specifies CASSGPPSGANVLTF.